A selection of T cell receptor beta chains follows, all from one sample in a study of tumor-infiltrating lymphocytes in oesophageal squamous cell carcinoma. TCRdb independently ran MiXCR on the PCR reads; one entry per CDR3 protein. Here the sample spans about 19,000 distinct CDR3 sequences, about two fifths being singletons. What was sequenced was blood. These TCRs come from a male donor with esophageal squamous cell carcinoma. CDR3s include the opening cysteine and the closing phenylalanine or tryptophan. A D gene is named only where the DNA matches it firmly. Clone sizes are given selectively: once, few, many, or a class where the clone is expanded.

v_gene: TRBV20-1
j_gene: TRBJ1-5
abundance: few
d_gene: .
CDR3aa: CSATSGREDQPQHF
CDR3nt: TGCAGTGCTACCTCGGGCAGGGAGGATCAGCCCCAGCATTTT

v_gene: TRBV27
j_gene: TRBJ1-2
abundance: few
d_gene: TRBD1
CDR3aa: CASKGTGWDYGYTF
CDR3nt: TGTGCCAGCAAAGGGACAGGGTGGGACTATGGCTACACCTTC

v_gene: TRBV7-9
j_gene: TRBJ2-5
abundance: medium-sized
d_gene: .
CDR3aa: CASSLAFRRSDNEQYF
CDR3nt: TGTGCCAGCAGCTTAGCTTTCCGTCGTAGCGACAATGAGCAGTACTTC

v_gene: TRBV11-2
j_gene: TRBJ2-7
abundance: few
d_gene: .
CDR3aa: CASSLNAVAYEQYF
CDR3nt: TGTGCCAGCAGCTTAAACGCCGTAGCCTACGAGCAGTACTTC

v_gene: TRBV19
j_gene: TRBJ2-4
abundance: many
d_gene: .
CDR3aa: CASSIDLGTGKNIQYF
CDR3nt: TGTGCCAGTAGTATAGATCTAGGGACGGGGAAAAACATTCAGTACTTC

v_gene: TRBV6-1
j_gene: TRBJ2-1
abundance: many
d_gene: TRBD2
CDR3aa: CASSSMGTSSNNEQFF
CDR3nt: TGTGCCAGCAGTTCCATGGGGACTAGCAGTAACAATGAGCAGTTCTTC

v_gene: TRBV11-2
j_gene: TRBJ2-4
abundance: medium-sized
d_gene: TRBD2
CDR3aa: CASSLFFLAASKNIQYF
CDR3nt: TGTGCCAGCAGCTTATTTTTTCTAGCGGCCTCCAAAAACATTCAGTACTTC

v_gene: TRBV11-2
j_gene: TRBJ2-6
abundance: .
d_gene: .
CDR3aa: CASSLTTVSSGANVLTF
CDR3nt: TGTGCCAGCAGCTTAACGACAGTGAGCTCTGGGGCCAACGTCCTGACTTTC

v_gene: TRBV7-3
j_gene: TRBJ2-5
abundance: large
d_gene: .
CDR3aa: CASSLFGGSQETQYF
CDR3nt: TGTGCCAGCAGCTTATTCGGTGGCTCCCAAGAGACCCAGTACTTC

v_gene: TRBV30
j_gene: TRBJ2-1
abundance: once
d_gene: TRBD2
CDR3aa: CAWSPRAGGQFF
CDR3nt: TGTGCCTGGAGTCCTCGAGCGGGGGGGCAGTTCTTC

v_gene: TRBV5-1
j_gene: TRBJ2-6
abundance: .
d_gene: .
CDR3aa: CASSLEQVANVLTF
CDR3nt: TGCGCCAGCAGCTTGGAACAGGTGGCCAACGTCCTGACTTTC

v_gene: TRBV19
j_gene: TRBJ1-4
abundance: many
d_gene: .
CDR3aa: CASTVDSFDSIATNEKLFF
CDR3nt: TGTGCCAGCACCGTGGACAGCTTCGACTCCATTGCAACTAATGAAAAACTGTTTTTT

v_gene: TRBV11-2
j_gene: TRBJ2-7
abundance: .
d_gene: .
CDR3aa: CASSYTGTHYNEQYF
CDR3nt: TGTGCCAGCAGTTATACCGGGACCCACTACAATGAGCAGTACTTC

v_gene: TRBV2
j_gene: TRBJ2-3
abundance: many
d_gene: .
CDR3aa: CASSEEGTLSTDTQYF
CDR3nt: TGTGCCAGCAGTGAAGAGGGGACACTTAGCACAGATACGCAGTATTTT

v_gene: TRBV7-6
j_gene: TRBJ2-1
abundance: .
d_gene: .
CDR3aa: CASSWQVISYNEQFF
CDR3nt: TGTGCCAGCAGCTGGCAAGTAATCTCCTACAATGAGCAGTTCTTC

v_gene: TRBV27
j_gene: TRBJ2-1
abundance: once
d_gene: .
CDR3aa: CASSLSGSNEQFF
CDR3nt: TGTGCCAGCAGTTTATCAGGGAGCAATGAGCAGTTCTTC

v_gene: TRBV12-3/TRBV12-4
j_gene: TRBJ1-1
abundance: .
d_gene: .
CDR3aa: CASRTGFAMNTEAFF
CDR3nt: TGTGCCAGCAGAACCGGATTTGCCATGAACACTGAAGCTTTCTTT

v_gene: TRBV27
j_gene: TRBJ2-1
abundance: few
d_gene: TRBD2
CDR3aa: CASSSLSGKGPYNEQFF
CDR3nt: TGTGCCAGCAGTTCACTAAGCGGGAAGGGCCCCTACAATGAGCAGTTCTTC